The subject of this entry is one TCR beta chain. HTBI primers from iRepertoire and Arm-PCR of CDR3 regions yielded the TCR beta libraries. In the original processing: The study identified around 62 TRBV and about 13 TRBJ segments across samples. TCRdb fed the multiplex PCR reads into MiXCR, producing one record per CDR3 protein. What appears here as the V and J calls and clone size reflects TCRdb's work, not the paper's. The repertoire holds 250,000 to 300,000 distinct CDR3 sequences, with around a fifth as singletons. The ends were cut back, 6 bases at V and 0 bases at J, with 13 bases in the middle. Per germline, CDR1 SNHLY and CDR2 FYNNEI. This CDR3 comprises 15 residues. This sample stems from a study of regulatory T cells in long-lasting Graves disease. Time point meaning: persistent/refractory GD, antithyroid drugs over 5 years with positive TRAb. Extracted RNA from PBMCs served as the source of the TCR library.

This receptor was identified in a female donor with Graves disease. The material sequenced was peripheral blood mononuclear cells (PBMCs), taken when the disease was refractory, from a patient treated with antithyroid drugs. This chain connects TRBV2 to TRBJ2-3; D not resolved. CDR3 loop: CASRDQPGSTDTQYF. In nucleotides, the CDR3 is TGTGCCAGCAGAGACCAACCTGGGAGCACAGATACGCAGTATTTT.